This TCR beta chain was observed in a study of cytomegalovirus exposure and HLA in healthy donors. Study-wide findings and caveats: Later analysis associated a missense DCLRE1C variant with TCR beta V- and J-gene trimming. The likely explanation for a cluster of highly shared sequence variants was sequencing artifact.

The CDR3 extends over 14 amino acids. Germline-derived CDR1 and CDR2 are SGHRS and YFSETQ. The V gene lost 0 bases and the J gene lost 4 bases, with 10 bases spanning the gap. As concerns this clone: What it binds is not known.

PCR involved 60 Vbeta and 13 Jbeta primers. Libraries were prepared by immunoSEQ multiplex PCR; TCRdb keeps only in-frame clonotypes and omits some of them. This listing includes about 54,000 clones. The sequence was obtained from a woman aged 40 to 50 in good health and CMV-seronegative. The sample taken for sequencing was PBMCs. The chain combines TRBV5-1 with TRBJ1-1; perhaps TRBD1 as D (6 bases). CDR3 bases: TGCGCCAGCAGCTTGGCTACAGGGAGCACTGAAGCTTTCTTT. It translates to CASSLATGSTEAFF.